This T cell receptor beta chain is from a study of human T cells and chemical hapten exposure. One entry per CDR3 protein results from TCRdb running MiXCR on the RACE reads. The sample has a few hundred thousand distinct CDR3 sequences, about 6% seen once. This sample's time point: patch test 2, 6 weeks after DPC sensitization. Treatment given: therapeutic diphenylcyclopropenone sensitization with weekly scalp DPC. In every case, blood was obtained before the patch test was applied. The study enrolled 18 to 70-year-old alopecia patients suitable for DPC. It was from unfractionated whole blood that total RNA was extracted. This CDR3 has 16 residues. The V end was cut by 6 bases, the J end by 3 bases, with 20 bases between. Study-level results: TCRs at a frequency above 1 in 1000 stayed unchanged with DPC sensitization.

This clonotype was seen ten or more times. Its antigen is still unknown. J is TRBJ1-1 and V is TRBV12-3 or TRBV12-4; D is unclear. The source of this sequence is a woman aged 18-35 years with alopecia areata. Some clones in this sample may be carry-over from other donors' samples. Sample: whole blood, taken in connection with sensitization to the hapten diphenylcyclopropenone (DPC). Here the CDR3 reads CASSVLFRAEYTEAFF. As DNA, the CDR3 is TGTGCCAGCAGCGTACTTTTCCGGGCAGAGTACACTGAAGCTTTCTTT.